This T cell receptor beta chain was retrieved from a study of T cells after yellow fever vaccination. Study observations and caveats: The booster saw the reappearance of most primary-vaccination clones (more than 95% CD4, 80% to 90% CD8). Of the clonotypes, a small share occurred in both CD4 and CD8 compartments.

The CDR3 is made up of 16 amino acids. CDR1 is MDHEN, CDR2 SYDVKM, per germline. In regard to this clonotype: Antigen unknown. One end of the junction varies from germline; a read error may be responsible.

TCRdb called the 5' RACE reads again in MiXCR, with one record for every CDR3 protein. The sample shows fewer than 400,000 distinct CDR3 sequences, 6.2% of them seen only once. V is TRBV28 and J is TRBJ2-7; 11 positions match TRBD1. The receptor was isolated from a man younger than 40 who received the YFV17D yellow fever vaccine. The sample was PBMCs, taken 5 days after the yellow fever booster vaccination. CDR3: CASPPPGTGGSYEQYF. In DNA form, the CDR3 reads TGTGCCAGCCCTCCTCCCGGGACAGGGGGGAGCTACGAGCAATACTTC.